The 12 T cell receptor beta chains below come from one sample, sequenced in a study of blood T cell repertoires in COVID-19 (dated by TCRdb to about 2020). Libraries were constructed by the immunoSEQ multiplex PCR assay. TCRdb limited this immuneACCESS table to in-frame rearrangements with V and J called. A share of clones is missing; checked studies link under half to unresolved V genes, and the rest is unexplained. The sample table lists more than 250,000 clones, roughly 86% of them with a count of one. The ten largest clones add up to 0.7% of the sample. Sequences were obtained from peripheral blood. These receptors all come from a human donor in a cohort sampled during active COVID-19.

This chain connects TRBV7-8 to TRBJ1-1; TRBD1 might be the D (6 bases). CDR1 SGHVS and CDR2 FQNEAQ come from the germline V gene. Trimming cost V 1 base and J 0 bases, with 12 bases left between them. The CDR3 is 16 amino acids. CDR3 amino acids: CASSLVVGQMNTEAFF. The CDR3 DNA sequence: TGTGCCAGCAGCTTAGTAGTCGGACAGATGAACACTGAAGCTTTCTTT.

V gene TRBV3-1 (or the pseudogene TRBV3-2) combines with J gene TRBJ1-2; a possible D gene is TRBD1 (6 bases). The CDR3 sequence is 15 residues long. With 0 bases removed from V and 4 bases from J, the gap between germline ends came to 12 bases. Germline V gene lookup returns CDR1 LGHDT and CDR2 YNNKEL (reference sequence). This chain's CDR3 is CASSQDSGRGYGYTF. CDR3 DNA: TGTGCCAGCAGCCAAGATAGTGGCAGGGGCTATGGCTACACCTTC.

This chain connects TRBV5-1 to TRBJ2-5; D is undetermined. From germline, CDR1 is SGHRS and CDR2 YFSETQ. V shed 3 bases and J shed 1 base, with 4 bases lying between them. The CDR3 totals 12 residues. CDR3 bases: TGCGCCAGCAGCTACTTCCAAGAGACCCAGTACTTC. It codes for CASSYFQETQYF. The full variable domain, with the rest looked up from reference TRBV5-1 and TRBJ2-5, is KAGVTQTPRYLIKTRGQQVTLSCSPISGHRSVSWYQQTPGQGLQFLFEYFSETQRNKGNFPGRFSGRQFSNSRSEMNVSTLELGDSALYLCASSYFQETQYFGPGTRLLVL.

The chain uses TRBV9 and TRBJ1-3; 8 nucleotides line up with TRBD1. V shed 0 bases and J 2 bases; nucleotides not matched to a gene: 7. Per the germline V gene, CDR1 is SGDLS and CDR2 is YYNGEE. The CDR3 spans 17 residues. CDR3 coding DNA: TGTGCCAGCAGCGTAGCAGGAGGACAGGGCCCTGGAAACACCATATATTTT. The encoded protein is CASSVAGGQGPGNTIYF.

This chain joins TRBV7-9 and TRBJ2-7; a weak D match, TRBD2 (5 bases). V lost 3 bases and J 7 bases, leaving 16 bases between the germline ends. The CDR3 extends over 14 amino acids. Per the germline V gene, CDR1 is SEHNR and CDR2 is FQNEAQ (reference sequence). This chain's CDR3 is CASSFSSPPGEQYF. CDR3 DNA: TGTGCCAGCAGCTTTTCCTCCCCCCCGGGGGAGCAGTACTTC. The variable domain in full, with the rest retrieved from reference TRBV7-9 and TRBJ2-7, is DTGVSQNPRHKITKRGQNVTFRCDPISEHNRLYWYRQTLGQGPEFLTYFQNEAQLEKSRLLSDRFSAERPKGSFSTLEIQRTEQGDSAMYLCASSFSSPPGEQYFGPGTRLTVT.

The CDR3 is CASSQLDRGGMMNTEAFF. CDR3 DNA sequence: TGTGCCAGCAGTCAACTCGACAGGGGGGGGATGATGAACACTGAAGCTTTCTTT. V usage is TRBV6-6 and J usage is TRBJ1-1; 9 positions agree with TRBD1. Germline CDR1 MNHNY, CDR2 SVGAGI (reference sequence). J gave up 0 bases and V 5 bases, and 13 bases lay outside the gene matches. This CDR3 spans 18 amino acids.

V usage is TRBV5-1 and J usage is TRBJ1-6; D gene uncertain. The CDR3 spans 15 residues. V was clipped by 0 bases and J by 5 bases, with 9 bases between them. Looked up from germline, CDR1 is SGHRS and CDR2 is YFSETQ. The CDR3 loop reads CASSLDSLHNSPLHF. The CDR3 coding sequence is TGCGCCAGCAGCTTGGACAGCCTCCATAATTCACCCCTCCACTTT.

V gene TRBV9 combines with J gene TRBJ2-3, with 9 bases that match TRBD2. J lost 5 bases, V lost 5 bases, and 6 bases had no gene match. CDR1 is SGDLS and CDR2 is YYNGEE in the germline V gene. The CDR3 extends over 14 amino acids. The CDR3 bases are TGTGCCAGCAGGTCGCGGGAGGGTGTAGATACGCAGTATTTT. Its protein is CASRSREGVDTQYF.

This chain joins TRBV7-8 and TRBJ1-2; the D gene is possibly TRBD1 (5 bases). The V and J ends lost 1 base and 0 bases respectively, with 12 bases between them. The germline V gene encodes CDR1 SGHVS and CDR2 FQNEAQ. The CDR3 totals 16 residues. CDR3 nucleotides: TGTGCCAGCAGCTTAGAGCGGGACGGAGCTAACTATGGCTACACCTTC. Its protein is CASSLERDGANYGYTF.

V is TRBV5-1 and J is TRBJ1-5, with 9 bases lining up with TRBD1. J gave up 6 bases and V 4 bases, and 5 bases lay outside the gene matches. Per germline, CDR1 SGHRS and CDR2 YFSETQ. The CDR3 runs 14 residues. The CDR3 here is CASSATGGLQPQHF. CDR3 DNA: TGCGCCAGCAGCGCGACAGGGGGTCTTCAGCCCCAGCATTTT.

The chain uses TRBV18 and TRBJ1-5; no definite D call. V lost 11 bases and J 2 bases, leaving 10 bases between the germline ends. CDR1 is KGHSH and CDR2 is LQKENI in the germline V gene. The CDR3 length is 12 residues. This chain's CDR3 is CAVGDGNQPQHF. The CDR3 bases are TGTGCCGTCGGTGATGGCAATCAGCCCCAGCATTTT.

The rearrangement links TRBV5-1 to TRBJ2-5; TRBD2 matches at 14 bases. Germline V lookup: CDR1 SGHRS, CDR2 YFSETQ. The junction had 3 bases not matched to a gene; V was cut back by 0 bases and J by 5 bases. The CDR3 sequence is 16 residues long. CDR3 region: CASSLGLAGGPETQYF. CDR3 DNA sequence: TGCGCCAGCAGCTTGGGACTAGCGGGAGGGCCGGAGACCCAGTACTTC.